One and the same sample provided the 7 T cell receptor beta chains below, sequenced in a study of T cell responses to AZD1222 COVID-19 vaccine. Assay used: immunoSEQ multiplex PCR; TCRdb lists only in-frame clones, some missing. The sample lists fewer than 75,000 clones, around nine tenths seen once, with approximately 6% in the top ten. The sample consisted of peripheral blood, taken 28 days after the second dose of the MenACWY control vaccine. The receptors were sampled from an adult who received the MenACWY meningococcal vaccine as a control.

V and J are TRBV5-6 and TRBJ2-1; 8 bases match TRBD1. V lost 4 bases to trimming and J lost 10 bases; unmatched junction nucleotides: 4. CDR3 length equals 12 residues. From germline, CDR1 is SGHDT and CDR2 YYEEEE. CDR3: CASSAGTGEQFF. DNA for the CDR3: TGTGCCAGCAGCGCCGGGACAGGAGAGCAGTTCTTC.

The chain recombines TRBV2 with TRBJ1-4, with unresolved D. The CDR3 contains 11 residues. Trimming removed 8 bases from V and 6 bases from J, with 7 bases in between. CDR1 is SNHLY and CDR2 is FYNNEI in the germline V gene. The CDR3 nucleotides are TGTGCCAGCGGAGTGGATGAAAAACTGTTTTTT. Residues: CASGVDEKLFF.

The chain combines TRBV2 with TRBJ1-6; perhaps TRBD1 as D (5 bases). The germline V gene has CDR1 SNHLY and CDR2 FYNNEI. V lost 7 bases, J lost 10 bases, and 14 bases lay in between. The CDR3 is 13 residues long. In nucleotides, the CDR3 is TGTGCCAGCACTCGGGACGGAGGGTCACCCCTCCACTTT. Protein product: CASTRDGGSPLHF.

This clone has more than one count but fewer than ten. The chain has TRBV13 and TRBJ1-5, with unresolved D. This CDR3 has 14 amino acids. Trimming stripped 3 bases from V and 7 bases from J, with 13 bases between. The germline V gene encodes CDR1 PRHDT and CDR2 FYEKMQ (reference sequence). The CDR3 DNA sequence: TGTGCCAGCAGCTTTGGGTTAGGGAGGCAGCCCCAGCATTTT. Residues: CASSFGLGRQPQHF.

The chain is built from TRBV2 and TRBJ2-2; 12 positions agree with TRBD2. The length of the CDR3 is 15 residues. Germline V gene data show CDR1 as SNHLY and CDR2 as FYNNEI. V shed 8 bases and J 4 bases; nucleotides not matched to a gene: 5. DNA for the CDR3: TGTGCCAGCCGCCGACTAGCGGGAGCCACCGGGGAGCTGTTTTTT. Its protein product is CASRRLAGATGELFF.

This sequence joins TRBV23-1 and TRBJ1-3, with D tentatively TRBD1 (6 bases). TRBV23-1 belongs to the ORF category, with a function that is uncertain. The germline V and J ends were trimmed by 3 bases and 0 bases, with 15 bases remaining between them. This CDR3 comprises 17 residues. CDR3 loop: CASSHSNRDFSGNTIYF. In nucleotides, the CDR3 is TGCGCCAGCAGTCATTCGAACAGGGATTTCTCTGGAAACACCATATATTTT.

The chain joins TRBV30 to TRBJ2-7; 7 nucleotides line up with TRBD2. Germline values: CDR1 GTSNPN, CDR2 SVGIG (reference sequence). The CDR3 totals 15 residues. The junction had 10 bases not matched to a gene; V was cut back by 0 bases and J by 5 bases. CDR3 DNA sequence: TGTGCCTGGAGTGTACGGGGCGGGAGAAAGGACGAGCAGTACTTC. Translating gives CAWSVRGGRKDEQYF.